The rows below give T cell receptor beta chains drawn from one sample of a study of cytomegalovirus exposure and HLA in healthy donors. The repertoire was sequenced with immunoSEQ multiplex PCR; TCRdb's copy has only in-frame clones and lacks some. The data hold under 150,000 clones, with 80% observed a single time. Material: PBMCs. Source of these receptors: a middle-aged woman in good health and CMV-seronegative. CDR3s include the opening cysteine and the closing phenylalanine or tryptophan. Fields, in order: J gene, clone size, D gene, V gene, CDR3 protein, CDR3 DNA. A D gene is named only where the DNA matches it firmly. Rows may omit the clone size; those that give it use once, few, many or a size class.

>TRBJ1-4|few|TRBD1|TRBV7-3
CASSLTVRTGSGEKLFF
TGTGCCAGCAGCTTAACAGTTAGGACAGGGAGCGGGGAAAAACTGTTTTTT
>TRBJ2-3|-|TRBD2|TRBV9
CASSVSTDSGGSTDTQYF
TGTGCCAGCAGCGTTTCTACGGATAGCGGGGGGAGCACAGATACGCAGTATTTT
>TRBJ2-3|once|-|TRBV5-8
CASSPDWSRFRTDTQYF
TGTGCCAGCAGCCCGGATTGGTCGCGGTTTAGAACAGATACGCAGTATTTT
>TRBJ2-5|-|TRBD1|TRBV4-2
CASSQDGVAAGGSETQYF
TGTGCCAGCAGCCAAGATGGGGTCGCGGCAGGGGGCTCTGAGACCCAGTACTTC
>TRBJ1-2|-|-|TRBV5-4
CASSFRQEFYGYTF
TGTGCCAGCAGCTTCCGCCAGGAATTCTATGGCTACACCTTC
>TRBJ1-5|-|-|TRBV7-2
CASSPRGGGQPQHF
TGTGCCAGCAGCCCGAGGGGGGGCGGGCAGCCCCAGCATTTT
>TRBJ1-5|-|TRBD1|TRBV18
CASSPDRGGQPQHF
TGTGCCAGCTCACCTGACAGGGGTGGTCAGCCCCAGCATTTT
>TRBJ1-5|few|TRBD1|TRBV4-1
CASSQDYRGSNQPQHF
TGCGCCAGCAGCCAAGACTACAGGGGGAGCAATCAGCCCCAGCATTTT
>TRBJ2-7|-|-|TRBV19
CASSRNRDSYEQYF
TGTGCCAGTAGTAGGAACAGGGACTCCTACGAGCAGTACTTC
>TRBJ1-3|-|-|TRBV7-8
CASSPSPRNTIYF
TGTGCCAGCAGCCCTTCCCCCCGAAACACCATATATTTT
>TRBJ2-1|-|TRBD2|TRBV6-5
CASSRTSGGANEQFF
TGTGCCAGCAGTCGGACTAGCGGGGGGGCAAATGAGCAGTTCTTC
>TRBJ1-2|-|-|TRBV9
CASSVGGGVSPDGYTF
TGTGCCAGCAGCGTAGGGGGAGGGGTTTCGCCTGATGGCTACACCTTC
>TRBJ2-3|-|TRBD2|TRBV4-2
CASSQNGGADTQYF
TGTGCCAGCAGCCAAAACGGGGGGGCAGATACGCAGTATTTT
>TRBJ1-4|few|-|TRBV7-8
CASSPRGNEKLFF
TGTGCCAGCAGCCCCAGGGGTAATGAAAAACTGTTTTTT
>TRBJ2-2|-|-|TRBV14
CASSQDPGGLNTGELFF
TGTGCCAGCAGCCAAGACCCAGGGGGGCTGAACACCGGGGAGCTGTTTTTT
>TRBJ1-5|-|-|TRBV5-1
CASSLDGRGGNQPQHF
TGCGCCAGCAGCTTGGATGGCAGGGGTGGCAATCAGCCCCAGCATTTT
>TRBJ2-5|-|TRBD2|TRBV5-4
CASSLLAGQETQYF
TGTGCCAGCAGCTTACTAGCGGGACAAGAGACCCAGTACTTC
>TRBJ1-4|-|-|TRBV25-1
CASSDPTGDEKLFF
TGTGCCAGCAGTGACCCTACGGGGGACGAAAAACTGTTTTTT
>TRBJ1-1|-|-|TRBV28
CASSPGQNTEAFF
TGTGCCAGCAGCCCGGGACAGAACACTGAAGCTTTCTTT
>TRBJ2-7|once|TRBD2|TRBV7-9
CASSLGLAGNYEQYF
TGTGCCAGCAGCTTAGGACTAGCGGGGAACTACGAGCAGTACTTC
>TRBJ2-7|-|TRBD1|TRBV14
CASSLQGAGRFQQYF
TGTGCCAGCAGCCTCCAGGGGGCAGGGAGGTTCCAGCAGTACTTC
>TRBJ1-4|-|-|TRBV20-1
CSARRAGNLFF
TGCAGTGCTAGAAGGGCGGGAAATCTGTTTTTT
>TRBJ2-1|-|TRBD2|TRBV7-9
CASSLIFGRFGNEQFF
TGTGCCAGCAGCTTAATTTTCGGGAGGTTCGGTAATGAGCAGTTCTTC
>TRBJ2-5|-|TRBD1|TRBV9
CASSPRDRQETQYF
TGTGCCAGCAGCCCCCGGGACAGACAAGAGACCCAGTACTTC
>TRBJ1-5|-|-|TRBV2
CASQDGINQPQHF
TGTGCCAGCCAAGACGGGATCAATCAGCCCCAGCATTTT
>TRBJ2-1|-|-|TRBV7-2
CASSLGTSPNDEQFF
TGTGCCAGCAGCTTAGGAACTTCCCCTAACGATGAGCAGTTCTTC
>TRBJ1-1|-|-|TRBV5-1
CASSSTENTEAFF
TGCGCCAGCAGCTCGACAGAGAACACTGAAGCTTTCTTT
>TRBJ1-2|-|TRBD1|TRBV6-4
CASSAGTGTANYGYTF
TGTGCCAGCAGTGCCGGGACAGGTACAGCTAACTATGGCTACACCTTC
>TRBJ1-3|-|TRBD1|TRBV5-1
CASSPGQQGNTIYF
TGCGCCAGCAGCCCGGGACAGCAAGGAAACACCATATATTTT
>TRBJ2-5|-|-|TRBV4-2
CASSQDLESQGRETQYF
TGTGCCAGCAGCCAAGACTTGGAGAGCCAGGGAAGAGAGACCCAGTACTTC
>TRBJ1-5|-|-|TRBV7-9
CASSPQGLGDQPQHF
TGTGCCAGCAGCCCACAGGGCCTGGGCGATCAGCCCCAGCATTTT
>TRBJ1-1|-|TRBD1|TRBV7-9
CASSFGTGVFEAFF
TGTGCCAGCAGCTTCGGGACAGGGGTTTTTGAAGCTTTCTTT
>TRBJ1-5|-|-|TRBV19
CASSIEAQPQHF
TGTGCCAGTAGTATAGAGGCTCAGCCCCAGCATTTT